Shown below are 11 T cell receptor beta chains from a single sample sequenced in a study of cytomegalovirus exposure and HLA in healthy donors. Use of 60 Vbeta and 13 Jbeta primers characterized the PCR. The method was immunoSEQ multiplex PCR; TCRdb's version includes in-frame clones alone and lacks a portion of them. The profile shows roughly 130,000 clones, 84% of them singletons. Sequenced sample: PBMCs. The receptors originated from a woman aged 18-35 years in good health and CMV-seropositive.

For this clone: Relative to the germline gene, one junction end is altered; a read error may explain this. Different DNA sequences within this sample yield the same CDR3. This chain links TRBV28 with TRBJ1-2; 8 bases match TRBD1. CDR1 and CDR2 from the germline V gene are MDHEN and SYDVKM. The length of the CDR3 is 12 residues. The CDR3 is CARGNRGYGYTF. The CDR3 DNA sequence: TGTGCCAGGGGAAACAGGGGGTATGGTTACACCTTC.

The genes are TRBV4-1 and TRBJ2-5; D remains ambiguous. The CDR3 is 13 residues long. Per the germline V gene, CDR1 is MGHRA and CDR2 is YSYEKL. The ends were cut back, 5 bases at V and 5 bases at J, with 12 bases in the middle. The CDR3 loop is CASSVLRRETQYF. CDR3 sequence (DNA): TGCGCCAGCAGCGTCTTAAGGCGGGAGACCCAGTACTTC.

The rearrangement uses TRBV27 and TRBJ1-6, with TRBD1 identical over 7 bases. With 0 bases clipped from V and 10 bases from J, the junction kept 6 bases outside the gene matches. This CDR3 comprises 15 residues. Germline V gives CDR1 MNHEY, CDR2 SMNVEV (reference sequence). CDR3 sequence (DNA): TGTGCCAGCAGTTTATCGACAGGGAGTGGGTCACCCCTCCACTTT. It yields the protein CASSLSTGSGSPLHF.

The genes are TRBV13 and TRBJ1-1; TRBD1 matches 9 bases. V shed 5 bases and J 5 bases; nucleotides not matched to a gene: 6. The CDR3 is made up of 14 amino acids. Germline CDR1 is PRHDT and CDR2 is FYEKMQ (reference sequence). The CDR3 is CASSPIQGATEAFF. The CDR3 nucleotides read TGTGCCAGCAGCCCCATACAGGGGGCGACTGAAGCTTTCTTT.

This chain links TRBV7-9 with TRBJ1-2; a possible D gene is TRBD1 (6 bases). Trimming cost V 1 base and J 7 bases, with 10 bases left between them. Germline V gene sequence: CDR1 SEHNR, CDR2 FQNEAQ (reference sequence). The CDR3 length is 13 residues. Here the CDR3 DNA reads TGTGCCAGCAGCTTAGGCGAAGGGGGTGGCTACACCTTC. Amino acids: CASSLGEGGGYTF. The full variable domain, rest sourced from reference TRBV7-9 and TRBJ1-2, is DTGVSQNPRHKITKRGQNVTFRCDPISEHNRLYWYRQTLGQGPEFLTYFQNEAQLEKSRLLSDRFSAERPKGSFSTLEIQRTEQGDSAMYLCASSLGEGGGYTFGSGTRLTVV.

This rearrangement joins TRBV27 to TRBJ1-6, with TRBD1 matching 9 bases. The CDR3 is 16 amino acids. CDR1 is MNHEY and CDR2 is SMNVEV in the germline V gene (reference sequence). With V trimmed by 0 bases and J by 7 bases, 4 bases remained unmatched. Written as DNA, the CDR3 is TGTGCCAGCAGTTTATCCGGACAGGGGTTCAATTCACCCCTCCACTTT. Its protein is CASSLSGQGFNSPLHF.

The rearrangement links TRBV2 to TRBJ1-1; possible D gene TRBD1, 5 bases. Germline V gene lookup returns CDR1 SNHLY and CDR2 FYNNEI. V was clipped by 6 bases and J by 0 bases, with 17 bases between them. CDR3 length equals 16 residues. The CDR3 DNA reads TGTGCCAGCAGCGAGCGGAATGGGGGGATGAACACTGAAGCTTTCTTT. Residues: CASSERNGGMNTEAFF.

This clone was observed once. The genes are TRBV5-1 and TRBJ2-2; tentative D call: TRBD1 (6 bases). This CDR3 spans 17 amino acids. CDR1 is SGHRS, CDR2 YFSETQ, per germline. The V gene lost 0 bases and the J gene lost 4 bases, with 16 bases spanning the gap. As DNA, the CDR3 is TGCGCCAGCAGCTTGGGAGGAGCAGGGGCTTCCACCGGGGAGCTGTTTTTT. Its protein is CASSLGGAGASTGELFF. The entire variable domain, with the rest obtained from reference TRBV5-1 and TRBJ2-2, is as follows: KAGVTQTPRYLIKTRGQQVTLSCSPISGHRSVSWYQQTPGQGLQFLFEYFSETQRNKGNFPGRFSGRQFSNSRSEMNVSTLELGDSALYLCASSLGGAGASTGELFFGEGSRLTVL.

The sample holds a few counts of this clone. The V and J genes are TRBV4-2 and TRBJ2-3, with TRBD2 identical over 11 bases. This CDR3 has 16 amino acids. V lost 4 bases and J lost 4; bases outside the gene matches: 7. Germline CDR1 is LGHNA and CDR2 is YNFKEQ. CDR3 in DNA: TGTGCCAGCAGCCTCAGTATAGCGGGGGGGCCAGATACGCAGTATTTT. Its protein product is CASSLSIAGGPDTQYF.

The V call is TRBV7-6, the J call TRBJ2-2; a possible D gene is TRBD2 (6 bases). CDR3 length: 17 amino acids. The V gene's germline CDR1 is SGHVS and CDR2 FNYEAQ. The ends were cut back, 4 bases at V and 1 base at J, with 16 bases in the middle. CDR3 DNA sequence: TGTGCCAGCAGCTCCGACCCCCCCGGGAGGAACACCGGGGAGCTGTTTTTT. Its translation: CASSSDPPGRNTGELFF.

The gene calls are TRBV29-1 and TRBJ1-5, with D perhaps matching TRBD1 (6 bases). This CDR3 contains 13 residues. CDR1 and CDR2 from the germline V gene are SQVTM and ANQGSEA. The V end was cut by 6 bases, the J end by 3 bases, with 12 bases between. CDR3: CSVAGAVNQPQHF. DNA of the CDR3: TGCAGCGTAGCAGGGGCGGTCAATCAGCCCCAGCATTTT.